Presented here are 20 T cell receptor beta chains from one specimen sequenced in a study of shared clonotypes between healthy human individuals. Profiled with immunoSEQ multiplex PCR; TCRdb holds only in-frame clones, not every one. Of some 2,500,000 clones listed, 85% to 95% were seen once; the top ten hold approximately 0.4%. Sequenced: naive CD4+ T cells from PBMCs. Subset noted: CD45RA+ positively selected. The receptors derive from a man between 18 and 29 years old in good health. Some clones in this sample may be carry-over from other donors' samples.

Regarding this clone: Other nucleotide sequences from this sample produce the same CDR3. J is TRBJ1-3 and V is TRBV9; the D is unclear. Germline V CDR1 and CDR2: SGDLS, YYNGEE. The CDR3 totals 15 residues. Trimming left V 0 bases short and J 0 bases short, with 7 bases between. CDR3 sequence: CASSVEGNSGNTIYF. CDR3 sequence (DNA): TGTGCCAGCAGCGTAGAAGGCAACTCTGGAAACACCATATATTTT. Combining the CDR3 with reference TRBV9 and TRBJ1-3 gives the whole variable domain DSGVTQTPKHLITATGQRVTLRCSPRSGDLSVYWYQQSLDQGLQFLIQYYNGEERAKGNILERFSAQQFPDLHSELNLSSLELGDSALYFCASSVEGNSGNTIYFGEGSWLTVV.

This clone was seen only a few times. The rearrangement joins TRBV18 to TRBJ2-2; 7 bases agree with TRBD1. CDR3 length: 17 amino acids. In germline, CDR1 is KGHSH, CDR2 LQKENI. The trim removed 2 bases at V and 3 bases at J, leaving 9 bases unmatched. CDR3 in DNA: TGTGCCAGCTCACCATTGGCGGCAGGGGGTCACACCGGGGAGCTGTTTTTT. This encodes CASSPLAAGGHTGELFF.

The CDR3 sequence is CAIMAGGYEQFF. DNA for the CDR3: TGTGCCATCATGGCGGGAGGCTATGAGCAGTTCTTC. The chain uses TRBV10-3 and TRBJ2-1; TRBD2 aligns across 8 bases. V gave up 7 bases and J gave up 8 bases; unmatched junction bases: 4. Per the germline V gene, CDR1 is ENHRY and CDR2 is SYGVKD. The CDR3 runs 12 residues.

This clone was seen once. J is TRBJ1-2 and V is TRBV2; possibly TRBD1 for D (6 bases). V was shortened by 6 bases and J by 4 bases, with 18 bases between the two germline ends. This CDR3 region has 15 residues. Germline V gives CDR1 SNHLY, CDR2 FYNNEI. In DNA, the CDR3 is TGTGCCAGCAGGAACGTACCAGGGGTAGGCTATGGCTACACCTTC. It is translated as CASRNVPGVGYGYTF.

V gene TRBV15 combines with J gene TRBJ1-4, with no clear D. The CDR3 runs to 13 residues. Trimming removed 0 bases from V and 8 bases from J, with 7 bases in between. Per the germline V gene, CDR1 is LNHNV and CDR2 is YYDKDF (reference sequence). This chain's CDR3 is CATSRDDGEKLFF. CDR3 sequence (DNA): TGTGCCACCAGCAGAGATGATGGGGAAAAACTGTTTTTT.

Turning to this clone: Other DNA sequences of this sample code for an identical CDR3. The rearrangement links TRBV29-1 to TRBJ2-7; the match to TRBD1 covers 7 bases. V was pared by 3 bases and J by 3 bases, with 5 bases of the junction left unmatched. The CDR3 runs to 13 residues. CDR1 is SQVTM, CDR2 ANQGSEA, per germline. This CDR3 reads CSVEGQTYYEQYF. The CDR3, as DNA: TGCAGCGTTGAGGGACAGACCTACTACGAGCAGTACTTC.

A few counts support this clone. V and J are TRBV5-4 and TRBJ1-2; TRBD1 is a possible D gene (6 bases). V lost 0 bases to trimming and J lost 7 bases, with 7 bases between them. The germline V gene encodes CDR1 SGHNT and CDR2 YYREEE (reference sequence). The CDR3 has 12 amino acids. CDR3 region: CASSLARGGYTF. The CDR3 nucleotides are TGTGCCAGCAGCTTGGCCAGGGGTGGCTACACCTTC. The full variable domain, in which reference TRBV5-4 and TRBJ1-2 provide the parts outside the CDR3, is ETGVTQSPTHLIKTRGQQVTLRCSSQSGHNTVSWYQQALGQGPQFIFQYYREEENGRGNFPPRFSGLQFPNYSSELNVNALELDDSALYLCASSLARGGYTFGSGTRLTVV.

V and J are TRBV5-6 and TRBJ2-4; possible D gene TRBD2, 7 bases. This CDR3 contains 14 residues. Germline assignment: CDR1 SGHDT and CDR2 YYEEEE. Deletions cut 4 bases from V and 5 bases from J, with 13 bases between. The CDR3 bases are TGTGCCAGCAGCAGGGGGAGGGGACAAAACATTCAGTACTTC. As protein: CASSRGRGQNIQYF.

The V and J genes are TRBV9 and TRBJ2-5; D is uncertain. CDR3 length: 16 residues. CDR1 and CDR2 (germline): SGDLS, YYNGEE. The V end was cut by 4 bases, the J end by 0 bases, with 16 bases between. CDR3 sequence: CASSLALDRYQETQYF. In nucleotides, the CDR3 is TGTGCCAGCAGCTTAGCCCTGGACCGGTACCAAGAGACCCAGTACTTC.

On this clone: Other DNA sequences in the sample encode the same CDR3. The chain is built from TRBV18 and TRBJ2-3; 12 positions match TRBD2. After removal of 3 bases from V and 0 bases from J, the junction contained 1 base not matched to a gene. Germline CDR1 KGHSH, CDR2 LQKENI. This CDR3 spans 16 amino acids. The CDR3 is CASSPGTSGSTDTQYF. Here the CDR3 DNA reads TGTGCCAGCTCACCGGGGACTAGCGGGAGCACAGATACGCAGTATTTT.

There are a few counts of this clone. V usage is TRBV20-1 and J usage is TRBJ1-5, with a tentative D call TRBD1 (5 bases). V lost 5 bases and J 15 bases, leaving 14 bases between the germline ends. Germline V lookup: CDR1 DFQATT, CDR2 SNEGSKA (reference sequence). The CDR3 has 10 residues. This CDR3 is CSAPRGQGHF. The CDR3 DNA sequence: TGCAGTGCTCCCCGCGGGCAGGGGCATTTT.

V gene TRBV5-8 combines with J gene TRBJ1-2; D is perhaps TRBD1 (5 bases). Per germline, CDR1 SGHTS and CDR2 YDEGEE. V was shortened by 0 bases and J by 8 bases, with 17 bases between the two germline ends. The CDR3 is 15 residues long. In DNA form, the CDR3 reads TGTGCCAGCAGCTTGGATTCCGGGACGGTGGGAGGCTACACCTTC. It encodes CASSLDSGTVGGYTF.

Note on this clone: A junction boundary mismatches the germline segment, possibly from a read error. The chain is built from TRBV7-8 and TRBJ2-7; D is undetermined. The CDR3 is made up of 11 amino acids. In germline, CDR1 is SGHVS, CDR2 FQNEAQ. The CDR3 protein is CASTLHYEQYF. The CDR3 coding sequence is TGTGCCAGCACCTTACACTACGAGCAGTACTTC.

V is TRBV4-1 and J is TRBJ2-1, with TRBD2 matching 10 bases. CDR1 is MGHRA and CDR2 is YSYEKL in the germline V gene. The length of the CDR3 is 16 residues. Germline trimming cut 4 bases from V and 10 bases from J; bases unmatched to any gene: 13. This CDR3 is CASSRLETSGPTEQFF. CDR3 bases: TGCGCCAGCAGCCGGCTTGAGACTAGCGGGCCTACAGAGCAGTTCTTC.

This chain connects TRBV6-1 to TRBJ1-5; 10 positions match TRBD1. With V trimmed by 4 bases and J by 10 bases, 7 bases remained unmatched. The CDR3 spans 14 residues. Germline CDR1 reads MNHNS; CDR2 reads SASEGT. CDR3 bases: TGTGCCAGCAGTGGAGGGGACAGGGGATCCCCCCAGCATTTT. Protein sequence: CASSGGDRGSPQHF.

V gene TRBV28 combines with J gene TRBJ2-7; 7 nucleotides line up with TRBD1. The CDR3 sequence is 15 residues long. J was trimmed by 6 bases and V by 10 bases; bases with no gene match: 18. Germline CDR1 reads MDHEN; CDR2 reads SYDVKM. The CDR3 sequence: CAINTHGTTGPEQYF. The CDR3 coding sequence is TGTGCCATCAACACACATGGAACGACAGGGCCCGAGCAGTACTTC.

The chain uses TRBV5-7 and TRBJ2-7; 9 nucleotides agree with TRBD1. Being an ORF, TRBV5-7 has a function that is uncertain. The CDR3 consists of 16 residues. Trimming cost V 0 bases and J 5 bases; bases outside gene matches: 9. The CDR3 protein is CASSLAWGQGFDEQYF. The CDR3 DNA reads TGTGCCAGCAGCTTGGCTTGGGGACAGGGTTTCGACGAGCAGTACTTC.

The chain recombines TRBV9 with TRBJ2-7; TRBD1 matches 8 bases. The CDR3 runs to 14 residues. V lost 2 bases and J lost 6; bases outside the gene matches: 7. Germline CDR1 SGDLS, CDR2 YYNGEE. CDR3 amino acids: CASSVTGGSGEQYF. The CDR3 DNA reads as TGTGCCAGCAGCGTTACAGGGGGTTCTGGCGAGCAGTACTTC.

J is TRBJ2-2 and V is TRBV6-1; D is unclear. V lost 8 bases and J 3 bases, leaving 7 bases between the germline ends. This CDR3 contains 12 residues. Germline CDR1 MNHNS, CDR2 SASEGT. CDR3 in amino acids: CASGRYTGELFF. The CDR3 DNA follows: TGTGCCAGCGGGCGATACACCGGGGAGCTGTTTTTT.

This clone was seen once. V is TRBV4-1 and J is TRBJ2-3, with 7 bases matching TRBD2. The CDR3 totals 17 residues. CDR1 and CDR2 from the germline V gene are MGHRA and YSYEKL. V trimming: 0 bases; J trimming: 1 base; junction bases outside the gene matches: 7. In DNA, the CDR3 is TGCGCCAGCAGCCAAGAAGCCAGCGGGATGCGCACAGATACGCAGTATTTT. Residues: CASSQEASGMRTDTQYF.